Listed below are T cell receptor beta chains from one sample, sequenced in a study of blood T cell repertoires in COVID-19. Assay used: immunoSEQ multiplex PCR; TCRdb lists only in-frame clones, some missing. This repertoire shows about 22,000 clones, over 70% found once; its top ten account for around 13%. Sequencing was done on a sample of peripheral blood. The receptor source for this set is a man aged 55 to 70 with active COVID-19. The CDR3 runs from the conserved cysteine through the conserved F or W. D genes are given only for firm matches. For some rows the clone size is stated as once, few or many, or as a class when expanded; others skip it.

J gene: TRBJ2-1; clone size: .; V gene: TRBV19; D gene: TRBD2; CDR3 protein: CASSQTSVSSYNEQFF; CDR3 DNA: TGTGCCAGTAGCCAGACTAGCGTGAGCTCCTACAATGAGCAGTTCTTC
J gene: TRBJ2-7; clone size: .; V gene: TRBV21-1; D gene: .; CDR3 protein: CASSNSNTNYEQYF; CDR3 DNA: TGTGCCAGCAGCAATAGCAACACAAACTACGAGCAGTACTTC
J gene: TRBJ2-1; clone size: .; V gene: TRBV6-5; D gene: .; CDR3 protein: CASSYISSPINEQFF; CDR3 DNA: TGTGCCAGCAGTTACATATCTAGCCCGATAAATGAGCAGTTCTTC
J gene: TRBJ2-3; clone size: .; V gene: TRBV19; D gene: TRBD1; CDR3 protein: CASSIGTGSTDTQYF; CDR3 DNA: TGTGCCAGTAGTATCGGGACAGGGAGCACAGATACGCAGTATTTT
J gene: TRBJ2-7; clone size: .; V gene: TRBV30; D gene: .; CDR3 protein: CAWSQGSFNEQYF; CDR3 DNA: TGTGCCTGGAGTCAGGGTTCCTTCAACGAGCAGTACTTC
J gene: TRBJ2-1; clone size: .; V gene: TRBV5-5; D gene: .; CDR3 protein: CASSWTPGSRPYNEQFF; CDR3 DNA: TGTGCCAGCAGCTGGACTCCTGGGTCTAGACCGTACAATGAGCAGTTCTTC
J gene: TRBJ1-2; clone size: few; V gene: TRBV27; D gene: TRBD1; CDR3 protein: CASSSTGGGRGYTF; CDR3 DNA: TGTGCCAGCAGTTCGACAGGGGGAGGGAGAGGCTACACCTTC
J gene: TRBJ2-2; clone size: .; V gene: TRBV11-2; D gene: TRBD2; CDR3 protein: CASRDYAAGELFF; CDR3 DNA: TGTGCCAGCCGGGACTACGCGGCCGGGGAGCTGTTTTTT
J gene: TRBJ2-1; clone size: .; V gene: TRBV27; D gene: .; CDR3 protein: CASSLGGTVDEQFF; CDR3 DNA: TGTGCCAGCAGTTTAGGCGGGACGGTCGATGAGCAGTTCTTC
J gene: TRBJ1-6; clone size: .; V gene: TRBV27; D gene: .; CDR3 protein: CASLPGSAHNSPLHF; CDR3 DNA: TGTGCCAGCCTCCCAGGCTCGGCACATAATTCACCCCTCCACTTT
J gene: TRBJ1-2; clone size: .; V gene: TRBV19; D gene: TRBD1; CDR3 protein: CASSTPPTGNYGYTF; CDR3 DNA: TGTGCCAGTAGTACCCCCCCGACAGGGAACTATGGCTACACCTTC
J gene: TRBJ1-1; clone size: .; V gene: TRBV27; D gene: .; CDR3 protein: CASSLRIEYGVFF; CDR3 DNA: TGTGCCAGCAGTTTAAGAATAGAATACGGGGTTTTCTTT
J gene: TRBJ2-1; clone size: .; V gene: TRBV28; D gene: .; CDR3 protein: CASRDGHEQFF; CDR3 DNA: TGTGCCAGCAGAGATGGACACGAGCAGTTCTTC
J gene: TRBJ1-2; clone size: .; V gene: TRBV19; D gene: .; CDR3 protein: CASSSRDTINYGYTF; CDR3 DNA: TGTGCCAGTAGTTCCCGGGACACAATTAACTATGGCTACACCTTC
J gene: TRBJ2-1; clone size: .; V gene: TRBV4-3; D gene: .; CDR3 protein: CASSQETRWPYNEQFF; CDR3 DNA: TGCGCCAGCAGCCAAGAGACTAGGTGGCCCTACAATGAGCAGTTCTTC
J gene: TRBJ2-1; clone size: .; V gene: TRBV9; D gene: TRBD2; CDR3 protein: CASSGGLADYNEQFF; CDR3 DNA: TGTGCCAGCAGCGGGGGACTAGCGGACTACAATGAGCAGTTCTTC
J gene: TRBJ1-4; clone size: .; V gene: TRBV3-1/TRBV3-2; D gene: .; CDR3 protein: CASSQGLKLFF; CDR3 DNA: TGTGCCAGCAGCCAAGGGCTAAAACTGTTTTTT
J gene: TRBJ1-1; clone size: .; V gene: TRBV5-3; D gene: TRBD1; CDR3 protein: CARSKDRGRDEAFF; CDR3 DNA: TGTGCCAGAAGCAAGGACAGGGGGCGAGATGAAGCTTTCTTT
J gene: TRBJ2-7; clone size: few; V gene: TRBV9; D gene: TRBD2; CDR3 protein: CASSVGTSPTEQYF; CDR3 DNA: TGTGCCAGCAGCGTAGGGACTAGCCCCACCGAGCAGTACTTC
J gene: TRBJ2-3; clone size: few; V gene: TRBV2; D gene: TRBD1; CDR3 protein: CASSERQGSGTDTQYF; CDR3 DNA: TGTGCCAGCAGTGAACGACAGGGATCGGGCACAGATACGCAGTATTTT
J gene: TRBJ1-6; clone size: .; V gene: TRBV27; D gene: TRBD1; CDR3 protein: CASSPQGLPTSPLHF; CDR3 DNA: TGTGCCAGCAGTCCACAGGGGCTCCCCACTTCACCCCTCCACTTT
J gene: TRBJ2-1; clone size: .; V gene: TRBV18; D gene: TRBD1; CDR3 protein: CASSLQGQGMEQFF; CDR3 DNA: TGTGCCAGCTCACTTCAAGGACAGGGGATGGAGCAGTTCTTC
J gene: TRBJ1-2; clone size: .; V gene: TRBV12-5; D gene: .; CDR3 protein: CASGLEANYGYTF; CDR3 DNA: TGTGCTAGTGGTTTGGAGGCTAACTATGGCTACACTTTC
J gene: TRBJ2-5; clone size: few; V gene: TRBV9; D gene: .; CDR3 protein: CASSADRETQYF; CDR3 DNA: TGTGCCAGCAGCGCTGATCGGGAGACCCAGTACTTC